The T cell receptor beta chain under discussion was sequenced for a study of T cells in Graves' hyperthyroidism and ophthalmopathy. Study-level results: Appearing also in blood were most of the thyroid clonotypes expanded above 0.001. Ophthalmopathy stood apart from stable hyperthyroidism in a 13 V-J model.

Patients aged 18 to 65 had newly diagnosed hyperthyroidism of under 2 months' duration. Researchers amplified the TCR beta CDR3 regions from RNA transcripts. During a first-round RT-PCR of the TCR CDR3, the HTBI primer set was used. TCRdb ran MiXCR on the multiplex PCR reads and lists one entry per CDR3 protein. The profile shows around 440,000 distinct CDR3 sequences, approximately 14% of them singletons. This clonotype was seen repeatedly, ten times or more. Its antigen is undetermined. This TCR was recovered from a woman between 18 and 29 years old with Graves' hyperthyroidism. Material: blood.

CDR3 nucleotide sequence: TGTGCCAGCAGCAGCGGGACAGTCCCTTCCCACGAGCAGTACTTC. The encoded protein is CASSSGTVPSHEQYF. The chain is built from TRBV7-8 and TRBJ2-7; D may match TRBD1 or TRBD2 (7 bases each). The CDR3 totals 15 residues. V was trimmed by 5 bases and J by 5 bases, leaving 19 bases between them. CDR1 is SGHVS and CDR2 is FQNEAQ in the germline V gene.